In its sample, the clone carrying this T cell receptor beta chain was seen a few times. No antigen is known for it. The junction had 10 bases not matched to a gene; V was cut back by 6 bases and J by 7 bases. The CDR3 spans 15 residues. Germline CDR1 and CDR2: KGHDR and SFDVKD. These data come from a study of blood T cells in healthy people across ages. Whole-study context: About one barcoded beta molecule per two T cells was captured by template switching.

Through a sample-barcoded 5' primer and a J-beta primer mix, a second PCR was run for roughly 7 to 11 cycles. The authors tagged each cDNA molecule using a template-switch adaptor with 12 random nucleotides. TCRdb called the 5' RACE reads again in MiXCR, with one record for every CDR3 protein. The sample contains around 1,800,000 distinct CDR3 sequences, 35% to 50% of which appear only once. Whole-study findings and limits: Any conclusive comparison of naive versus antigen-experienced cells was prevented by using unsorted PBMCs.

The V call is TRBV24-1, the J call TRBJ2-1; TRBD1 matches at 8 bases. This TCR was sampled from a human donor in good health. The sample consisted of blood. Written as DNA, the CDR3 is TGTGCCACCAGTTTAGCAGGGGGCGAGAGGAATGAGCAGTTCTTC. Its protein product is CATSLAGGERNEQFF.